This passage covers 18 T cell receptor beta chains from one sample sequenced in a study of blood T cell repertoires in COVID-19 (dated by TCRdb to the early 2020s). Library method: the immunoSEQ multiplex PCR assay. TCRdb provides this immuneACCESS table in a form limited to in-frame rearrangements. Some clones are lacking; in checked studies, under half of them reflect an unresolved V gene, and why the rest are absent is not known. Counted in this sample were some 150,000 clones; roughly 80% of them appeared once. 9% to 14% of the sample is taken by the ten largest. Sequencing used peripheral blood. Receptors originate from an older woman with COVID-19, enrolled during active disease.

V gene TRBV5-4 combines with J gene TRBJ2-3; tentatively, D is TRBD1 (6 bases). CDR1 is SGHNT, CDR2 YYREEE, per germline (reference sequence). CDR3 length equals 13 residues. The V end lost 4 bases, the J end lost 3 bases, and 9 bases lay between the germline ends. CDR3 in amino acids: CASSPTGTDTQYF. In DNA form, the CDR3 reads TGTGCCAGCAGCCCTACAGGGACAGATACGCAGTATTTT.

The chain employs TRBV14 and TRBJ2-6; no definite D call. Trimming took 4 bases from V and 0 from J, leaving 13 bases between them. The CDR3 is 17 residues long. Germline V gene data show CDR1 as SGHDN and CDR2 as FVKESK. The CDR3 nucleotides read TGTGCCAGCAGCCGAAGACATTTAGACTCTGGGGCCAACGTCCTGACTTTC. This sequence encodes CASSRRHLDSGANVLTF.

The rearrangement links TRBV5-1 to TRBJ2-7; D gene uncertain. The CDR3 extends over 16 amino acids. Germline loops: CDR1 SGHRS, CDR2 YFSETQ. V lost 0 bases, J lost 5 bases, and 18 bases lay in between. Written as DNA, the CDR3 is TGCGCCAGCAGCTTGGGAGGTAAAGCTGATAGCCACGAGCAGTACTTC. It specifies CASSLGGKADSHEQYF.

CDR3 loop: CASSSREGLRAEAFF. The CDR3 nucleotides are TGCGCCAGCAGCTCCCGGGAGGGTCTTAGAGCTGAAGCTTTCTTT. The V call is TRBV5-1, the J call TRBJ1-1, with D uncertain. Germline lookup yields CDR1 SGHRS and CDR2 YFSETQ. The CDR3 covers 15 residues. V lost 3 bases to trimming and J lost 6 bases, with 18 bases between them.

V gene TRBV10-3 combines with J gene TRBJ1-2; the D is unclear. The CDR3 totals 14 residues. Germline CDR1 is ENHRY and CDR2 is SYGVKD. V lost 6 bases and J 5 bases, leaving 16 bases between the germline ends. The CDR3 coding sequence is TGTGCCATCAGAGACACAGCGGACTTTTATGGCTACACCTTC. Amino acid sequence: CAIRDTADFYGYTF.

The chain carries TRBV3-1 (or the pseudogene TRBV3-2) and TRBJ2-3, with D possibly TRBD2 on 6 matching bases. In germline, CDR1 is LGHDT, CDR2 YNNKEL (reference sequence). The V end was cut by 1 base, the J end by 3 bases, with 11 bases between. This CDR3 has 15 amino acids. CDR3 in DNA: TGTGCCAGCAGCCAAGGTGCGGGGCGGACAGATACGCAGTATTTT. Its translation is CASSQGAGRTDTQYF.

This chain links TRBV9 with TRBJ1-5, with D perhaps TRBD1 (5 bases). V was pared by 0 bases and J by 3 bases, with 7 bases between. The CDR3 totals 14 residues. CDR1 SGDLS and CDR2 YYNGEE come from the germline V gene. This chain's CDR3 is CASSVGQYNQPQHF. In nucleotides, the CDR3 is TGTGCCAGCAGCGTAGGACAGTACAATCAGCCCCAGCATTTT.

This clone was counted between two and nine times. The V and J genes are TRBV7-3 and TRBJ1-6, with D unclear. The CDR3 has 13 residues. Germline CDR1 reads SGHTA; CDR2 reads FQGTGA. V was clipped by 6 bases and J by 8 bases, with 11 bases between them. The CDR3 reads CASSHLVDSPLHF. The CDR3 DNA reads as TGTGCCAGCAGTCATTTAGTCGATTCACCCCTCCACTTT.

The chain recombines TRBV6-2 or TRBV6-3 with TRBJ2-7, with 9 bases aligning to TRBD2. Germline V CDR1 and CDR2: MNHEY, SVGEGT. This CDR3 spans 15 amino acids. V gave up 2 bases and J gave up 1 base; unmatched junction bases: 3. The CDR3 DNA follows: TGTGCCAGCAGTTACGGGCTAGCGGGGTCCTACGAGCAGTACTTC. Its translation is CASSYGLAGSYEQYF.

The rearrangement links TRBV2 to TRBJ2-5; D is ambiguous. The CDR3 loop spans 13 amino acids. Trimming left V 8 bases short and J 5 bases short, with 15 bases between. CDR1 and CDR2 (germline): SNHLY, FYNNEI. The CDR3 here is CASASYSRETQYF. Here the CDR3 DNA reads TGTGCCAGCGCCAGCTACTCGAGGGAGACCCAGTACTTC.

The chain couples TRBV7-2 to TRBJ1-5; 7 bases map to TRBD1. This CDR3 contains 15 residues. From germline, CDR1 is SGHTA and CDR2 FQGNSA. V lost 1 base and J lost 3; bases outside the gene matches: 3. The CDR3 coding sequence is TGTGCCAGCAGCTTAGGACAGGGTATCAATCAGCCCCAGCATTTT. It codes for CASSLGQGINQPQHF.

The chain employs TRBV7-2 and TRBJ2-5; the D gene is possibly TRBD2 (5 bases). Trimming removed 1 base from V and 5 bases from J, with 8 bases in between. The CDR3 sequence is 13 residues long. Germline V gene sequence: CDR1 SGHTA, CDR2 FQGNSA. The CDR3 DNA is TGTGCCAGCAGCTTAGGCCGAGGGGAGACCCAGTACTTC. It specifies CASSLGRGETQYF. The full variable domain, rest sourced from reference TRBV7-2 and TRBJ2-5, is GAGVSQSPSNKVTEKGKDVELRCDPISGHTALYWYRQSLGQGLEFLIYFQGNSAPDKSGLPSDRFSAERTGGSVSTLTIQRTQQEDSAVYLCASSLGRGETQYFGPGTRLLVL.

This rearrangement joins TRBV27 to TRBJ1-1; tentative D call: TRBD1 (6 bases). V lost 4 bases, J lost 5 bases, and 11 bases lay in between. This CDR3 spans 13 amino acids. The germline CDR1 and CDR2 sequences are MNHEY and SMNVEV (reference sequence). For the CDR3, the DNA is TGTGCCAGCAGTTCCACAGGGTTGACTGAAGCTTTCTTT. It specifies CASSSTGLTEAFF.

V gene TRBV19 combines with J gene TRBJ1-1; 7 positions agree with TRBD1. CDR1 LNHDA and CDR2 SQIVND come from the germline V gene (reference sequence). V gave up 6 bases and J gave up 3 bases; unmatched junction bases: 10. The CDR3 is 15 residues long. This CDR3 is CASSNRGGSHTEAFF. The CDR3 DNA reads as TGTGCCAGTAGCAACAGGGGTGGGAGCCACACTGAAGCTTTCTTT.

The chain couples TRBV5-1 to TRBJ1-2; D ambiguous. From germline, CDR1 is SGHRS and CDR2 YFSETQ. The CDR3 consists of 13 residues. Trimming cost V 4 bases and J 1 base, with 8 bases left between them. The CDR3 sequence is CASSNSSNYGYTF. CDR3 nucleotides: TGCGCCAGCAGCAACTCTAGTAACTATGGCTACACCTTC.

The rearrangement uses TRBV14 and TRBJ1-6, with D possibly being TRBD1 (5 bases). Germline CDR1 is SGHDN and CDR2 is FVKESK. CDR3 length equals 15 residues. V lost 0 bases and J lost 11, with 14 bases in between. CDR3 sequence: CASSQDNAGLTPLHF. For the CDR3, the DNA is TGTGCCAGCAGCCAAGATAATGCAGGGCTGACACCCCTCCACTTT.

The chain couples TRBV5-8 to TRBJ1-2; D ambiguous. Germline CDR1 SGHTS, CDR2 YDEGEE. The CDR3 is 9 residues long. Deletions cut 8 bases from V and 8 bases from J, with 7 bases between. This chain's CDR3 is CASRAGYTF. CDR3 sequence (DNA): TGTGCCAGTCGAGCGGGCTACACCTTC.

This rearrangement joins TRBV7-3 to TRBJ1-1, with D unresolved. The CDR3 is 14 residues long. The V end lost 2 bases, the J end lost 0 bases, and 7 bases lay between the germline ends. The germline V gene encodes CDR1 SGHTA and CDR2 FQGTGA. Here the CDR3 reads CASSLGPMNTEAFF. CDR3 coding DNA: TGTGCCAGCAGCTTAGGGCCAATGAACACTGAAGCTTTCTTT.